These T cell receptor beta chains were read from a single sample in a study of blood T cell repertoires in COVID-19. TCRdb's copy holds only in-frame clones and misses some; the assay was immunoSEQ multiplex PCR. Counted here are around 70,000 clones, about 82% occurring once; the ten biggest clones make up approximately 1.7%. The sample comprised peripheral blood. These receptors were taken from a woman aged 55-75 years with acute or convalescent COVID-19. Both conserved end residues are part of each CDR3. Fields, in order: J gene, clone size, V gene, D gene, CDR3 DNA, CDR3 protein. A D gene is named only where the DNA matches it firmly. Only part of the rows carry a size: once, few, many, or a class if the clone is expanded.

TRBJ2-1 - TRBV29-1 - TGCAGCGTTACGCGGGGAGGCTACAATGAGCAGTTCTTC CSVTRGGYNEQFF
TRBJ2-7 - TRBV6-1 - TGTGCCAGCAGTGAATGGGGCCAGGGCCTCTACGAGCAGTACTTC CASSEWGQGLYEQYF
TRBJ1-5 - TRBV19 TRBD1 TGTGCCACCAACAGGGGATCGAGCAATCAGCCCCAGCATTTT CATNRGSSNQPQHF
TRBJ1-2 - TRBV5-4 TRBD1 TGTGCCAGCAGCTCCGGACAGGCCTATGGCTACACCTTC CASSSGQAYGYTF
TRBJ2-2 - TRBV19 - TGTGCCAGTAATTACCGGACAGACACCGGGGAGCTGTTTTTT CASNYRTDTGELFF
TRBJ2-3 - TRBV9 - TGTGCCAGCAGCCCCGGGGGGCGCACAGATACGCAGTATTTT CASSPGGRTDTQYF
TRBJ2-2 - TRBV7-8 - TGTGCCAGCAGCTTACAACTAGTTCACGCCGGGGAGCTGTTTTTT CASSLQLVHAGELFF
TRBJ1-4 - TRBV19 - TGTGCCAGTAGTATATCGTATGCAACTAATGAAAAACTGTTTTTT CASSISYATNEKLFF
TRBJ1-2 - TRBV14 - TGTGCCAGCAGCCAAACTAATCCCCCCCCGCGGGATGGCTACACCTTC CASSQTNPPPRDGYTF
TRBJ1-1 once TRBV6-5 - TGTGCCAGCAGACCCGGGTCACGAGACACTGAAGCTTTCTTT CASRPGSRDTEAFF
TRBJ1-5 - TRBV28 - TGTGCCAGCAGGGCAAACAGGGTAAGGCTTAATCAGCCCCAGCATTTT CASRANRVRLNQPQHF
TRBJ2-7 - TRBV28 - TGTGCCAGCAGTTCGACCGGATTAGTCAGGTCCTACGAGCAGTACTTC CASSSTGLVRSYEQYF
TRBJ1-5 - TRBV5-1 - TGCGCCAGCAGCAGCGGCCAGAATCAGCCCCAGCATTTT CASSSGQNQPQHF
TRBJ1-1 - TRBV1 - TGCACCAGCAGGCAACAGGGGAGCACTGAAGCTTTCTTT CTSRQQGSTEAFF
TRBJ1-2 - TRBV24-1 TRBD1 TGTGCCACCAGTGCCTCCGGTGGGCAGCAGGGGGAATACTATGGCTACACCTTC CATSASGGQQGEYYGYTF
TRBJ1-1 once TRBV7-2 - TGTGCCAGCAGCCTCGACCCACTTGGGCGGGGTGAAGCTTTCTTT CASSLDPLGRGEAFF
TRBJ2-1 - TRBV6-5 - TGTGCCAGCAGTCCCCCTAGCGTCAATGAGCAGTTCTTC CASSPPSVNEQFF
TRBJ1-1 - TRBV5-1 - TGCGCCAGCTCCGACAGCTTGAACACTGAAGCTTTCTTT CASSDSLNTEAFF
TRBJ2-7 - TRBV11-2 TRBD2 TGTGCCAGCAGCCAAGGACTAGTTTTCTACGAGCAGTACTTC CASSQGLVFYEQYF
TRBJ1-1 - TRBV3-1/TRBV3-2 - TGTGCCAGCAGCCCCGGGCTCCGGGGGAACACTGAAGCTTTCTTT CASSPGLRGNTEAFF
TRBJ1-5 few TRBV27 - TGTGCCAGCAGTTTAGACAGAAATCAGCCCCAGCATTTT CASSLDRNQPQHF
TRBJ2-1 - TRBV15 - TGTGCCACCAGCAGGAAGACAGGTCCGGCCTACAATGAGCAGTTCTTC CATSRKTGPAYNEQFF
TRBJ2-7 - TRBV27 TRBD1 TGTGCCAGTCGGGACAGGGCTTACGAGCAGTACTTC CASRDRAYEQYF
TRBJ2-5 - TRBV5-1 - TGCGCCAGCAGCTTGAACTCGGGGGAGACCCAGTACTTC CASSLNSGETQYF
TRBJ2-5 - TRBV5-1 TRBD2 TGCGCCAGCAGCTCAAACCCTAGCGGGGGGTACCAAGAGACCCAGTACTTC CASSSNPSGGYQETQYF
TRBJ1-4 - TRBV11-2 TRBD1 TGTGCCAGCAGCTTGGACAGGGTGAATGAAAAACTGTTTTTT CASSLDRVNEKLFF
TRBJ2-2 - TRBV27 TRBD1 TGTGCCAGCGAGGACAGGGTCGAGGCGAACACCGGGGAGCTGTTTTTT CASEDRVEANTGELFF
TRBJ1-1 - TRBV6-5 TRBD1 TGTGCCAGCAGTACCCGGACAGGGAAGGCTGAAGCTTTCTTT CASSTRTGKAEAFF
TRBJ2-3 - TRBV9 TRBD2 TGTGCCAGCAGCGTAGACCGCGGGGGGGGCACAGATACGCAGTATTTT CASSVDRGGGTDTQYF
TRBJ2-1 - TRBV5-5 TRBD1 TGTGCCAGCAGCTTTGGGGACAGGGACACAAATGAGCAGTTCTTC CASSFGDRDTNEQFF
TRBJ1-5 - TRBV30 TRBD1 TGTGCCTGGAGTCCAGGACAGGTAGGATCTCAGCCCCAGCATTTT CAWSPGQVGSQPQHF
TRBJ2-3 - TRBV4-2 - TGTGCCAGCAGCCAAGAGCCCGGGGGGCTCGGCACAGATACGCAGTATTTT CASSQEPGGLGTDTQYF
TRBJ2-1 - TRBV7-8 - TGTGCCAGCAGCTTGAGGGAGCAGCTATACAATGAGCAGTTCTTC CASSLREQLYNEQFF
TRBJ2-1 few TRBV19 - TGTGCCAGTAGTGTCAGGGAATCTGAGCAGTTCTTC CASSVRESEQFF
TRBJ1-2 once TRBV15 - TGTGCCACCAGCAACCAACAGGAACCGACCTATGGCTACACCTTC CATSNQQEPTYGYTF
TRBJ2-5 - TRBV5-1 TRBD1 TGCGCCAGCAGTATGGACAGGTCAGAGACCCAGTACTTC CASSMDRSETQYF
TRBJ2-1 - TRBV6-5 TRBD1 TGTGCCAGCAGCGAGGGACAGGGTGTGAATGAGCAGTTCTTC CASSEGQGVNEQFF
TRBJ2-7 - TRBV5-5 TRBD2 TGTGCCAGCAGCTTACGTAGCGGGGGGACCTACGAGCAGTACTTC CASSLRSGGTYEQYF
TRBJ1-6 - TRBV6-6 TRBD1 TGTGCCAGCAGTTTAACCCGGGACAGGGGATCCTCACCCCTCCACTTT CASSLTRDRGSSPLHF
TRBJ1-3 - TRBV5-1 - TGCGCCAGCAGCTTGGGGCAGGGATATGGAAACACCATATATTTT CASSLGQGYGNTIYF
TRBJ1-1 - TRBV6-1 - TGTGCCAGCAGTGAAAATTACTTGCGAGCTTTCTTT CASSENYLRAFF
TRBJ2-5 once TRBV2 TRBD1 TGTGCCAGTCTTAACACAGGGGCGGAGACCCAGTACTTC CASLNTGAETQYF
TRBJ2-3 few TRBV27 - TGTGCCAGCAGTTCCCTAGGACTCAGCACAGATACGCAGTATTTT CASSSLGLSTDTQYF
TRBJ1-6 - TRBV9 - TGTGTCAGCAGCGTAGGACCCCCCGGGTTTAGGGGGTCCCTCCACTTT CVSSVGPPGFRGSLHF
TRBJ1-4 once TRBV23-1 - TGCGCCAGCAGTCGCCCGCTAGTCCGAGGGGAGGGACTGTTTTTT CASSRPLVRGEGLFF
TRBJ1-2 - TRBV6-4 - TGTGCCAGCAGTGAGACACAGGGAACTGGCTACACCTTC CASSETQGTGYTF
TRBJ1-1 - TRBV7-2 - TGTGCCAGCAGCTTACAAGGGGTCAACACTGAAGCTTTCTTT CASSLQGVNTEAFF